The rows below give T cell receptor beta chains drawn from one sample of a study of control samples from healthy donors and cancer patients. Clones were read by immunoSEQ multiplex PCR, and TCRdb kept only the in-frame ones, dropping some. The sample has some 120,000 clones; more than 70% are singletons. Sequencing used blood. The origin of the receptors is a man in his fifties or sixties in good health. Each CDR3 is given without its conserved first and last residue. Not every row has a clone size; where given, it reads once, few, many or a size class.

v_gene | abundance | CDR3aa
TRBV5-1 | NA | ASSPSVGEYEQY
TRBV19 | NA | ASSMDRAYEQY
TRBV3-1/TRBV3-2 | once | ASSQASGGPKKRTQY
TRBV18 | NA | ASSPDRGTGYT
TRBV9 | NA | ASSVGTGKRSNSPLH
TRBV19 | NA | ASASQGGSGETQY
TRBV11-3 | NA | ASSRTTQGTYTGELF
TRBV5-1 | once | ASRTGQSYEQY
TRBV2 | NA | ASSREGNQPQH
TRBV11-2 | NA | ASSRGQSYEQY
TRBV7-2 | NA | ASSLVYGGFSGYT
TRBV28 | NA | ASSAPNLETQF
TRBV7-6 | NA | ASSLARVETQY
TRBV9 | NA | ASSEGLFGNEQF
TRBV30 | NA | AWSVRSDPI
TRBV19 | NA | ASTGQRNTEAF
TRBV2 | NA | ASSESRGQSGDTQY
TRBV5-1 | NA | ASSAYRGLEEQY
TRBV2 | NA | ASRRGDWEGPQH
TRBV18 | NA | ASSPWTSGTDTQY
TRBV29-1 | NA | SVRHFMNTEAF
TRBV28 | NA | ASSLAMNTEAF